This T cell receptor (beta chain) originates from a study of blood T cell repertoires in COVID-19. On the study more broadly: The origin of the acute and convalescent COVID-19 samples was the United States, Italy and Spain. T cells, B-cell-depleted T cells, or PBMCs supplied cDNA or gDNA.

Germline V gives CDR1 LGHDT, CDR2 YNNKEL (reference sequence). Trimming at V came to 0 bases and at J to 7 bases, leaving 2 bases not matched to a gene. This CDR3 region has 13 residues. Per the original methods: Estimated nucleated cell counts came from reference gene primer amplification. Assay used: immunoSEQ multiplex PCR; TCRdb lists only in-frame clones, some missing. The DNA gave D and trimming, while V, J and clone size come from that table. The profile covers under 150,000 clones, with just over 75% appearing a single time and about a tenth taken by the ten largest. The source is a human donor in a cohort sampled during active COVID-19. Sequenced: peripheral blood. The rearrangement joins TRBV3-1 (or the pseudogene TRBV3-2) to TRBJ1-2; 7 bases are shared with TRBD1. Written as DNA, the CDR3 is TGTGCCAGCAGCCAAGAGGGGACAGTTGGCTACACCTTC. This sequence encodes CASSQEGTVGYTF.